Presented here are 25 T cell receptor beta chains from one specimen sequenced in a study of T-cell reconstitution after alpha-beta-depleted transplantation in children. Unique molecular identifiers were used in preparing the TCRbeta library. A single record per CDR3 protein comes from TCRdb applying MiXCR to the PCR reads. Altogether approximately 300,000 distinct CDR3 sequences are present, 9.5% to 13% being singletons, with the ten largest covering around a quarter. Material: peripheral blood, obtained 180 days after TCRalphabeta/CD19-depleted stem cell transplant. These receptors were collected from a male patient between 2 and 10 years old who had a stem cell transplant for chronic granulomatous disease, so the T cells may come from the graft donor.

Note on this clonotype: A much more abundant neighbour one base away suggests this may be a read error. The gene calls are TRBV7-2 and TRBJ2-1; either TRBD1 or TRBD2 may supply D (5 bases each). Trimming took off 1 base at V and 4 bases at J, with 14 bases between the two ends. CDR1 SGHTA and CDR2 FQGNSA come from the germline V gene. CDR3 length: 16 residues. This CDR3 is CASSLVPRGEYNEQFF. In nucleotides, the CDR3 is TGTGCCAGCAGCTTAGTCCCGAGGGGAGAGTACAATGAGCAGTTCTTC.

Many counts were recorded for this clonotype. The DNA of the CDR3 is TGTGCCAGCAGCTTAGAGTGGGGGGCCGGGGAGCTGTTTTTT. This translates into CASSLEWGAGELFF. V usage is TRBV7-3 and J usage is TRBJ2-2; TRBD2 is a possible D gene (6 bases). From germline, CDR1 is SGHTA and CDR2 FQGTGA. The CDR3 length is 14 residues. V shed 2 bases and J shed 6 bases, with 10 bases lying between them.

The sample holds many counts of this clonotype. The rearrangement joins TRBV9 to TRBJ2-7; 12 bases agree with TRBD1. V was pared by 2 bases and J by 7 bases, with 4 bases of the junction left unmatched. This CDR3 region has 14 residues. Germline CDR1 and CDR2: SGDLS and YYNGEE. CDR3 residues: CASSVGQGAREQYF. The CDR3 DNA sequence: TGTGCCAGCAGCGTGGGACAGGGGGCAAGGGAGCAGTACTTC.

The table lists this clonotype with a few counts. The CDR3 DNA reads TGCAGTGCTAGGGGCCAGAATCGGGGGTTAAACACCGGGGAGCTGTTTTTT. Translation: CSARGQNRGLNTGELFF. The V call is TRBV20-1, the J call TRBJ2-2; tentatively, D is TRBD2 (6 bases). V was cut by 3 bases and J by 2 bases, with 19 bases left in between. The germline gives CDR1 DFQATT, CDR2 SNEGSKA (reference sequence). The CDR3 is 17 residues long.

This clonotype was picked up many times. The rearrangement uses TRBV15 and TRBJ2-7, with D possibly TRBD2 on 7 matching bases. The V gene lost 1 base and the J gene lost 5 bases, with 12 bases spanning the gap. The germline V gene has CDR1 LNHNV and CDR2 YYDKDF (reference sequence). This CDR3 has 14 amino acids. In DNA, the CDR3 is TGTGCCACCAGCAGAGGACCCGGGGGGCACGAGCAGTACTTC. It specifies CATSRGPGGHEQYF.

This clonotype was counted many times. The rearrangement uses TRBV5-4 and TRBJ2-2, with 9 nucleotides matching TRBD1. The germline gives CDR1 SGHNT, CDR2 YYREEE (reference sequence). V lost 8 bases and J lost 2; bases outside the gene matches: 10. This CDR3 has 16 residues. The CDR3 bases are TGTGCCAGTAAGATCGGACAGGGGAGTAACACCGGGGAGCTGTTTTTT. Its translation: CASKIGQGSNTGELFF.

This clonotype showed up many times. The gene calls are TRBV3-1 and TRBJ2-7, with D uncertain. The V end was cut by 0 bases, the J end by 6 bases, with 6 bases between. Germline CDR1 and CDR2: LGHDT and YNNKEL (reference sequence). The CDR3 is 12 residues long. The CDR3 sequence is CASSQEPGEQYF. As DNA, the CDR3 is TGTGCCAGCAGCCAAGAACCGGGCGAGCAGTACTTC.

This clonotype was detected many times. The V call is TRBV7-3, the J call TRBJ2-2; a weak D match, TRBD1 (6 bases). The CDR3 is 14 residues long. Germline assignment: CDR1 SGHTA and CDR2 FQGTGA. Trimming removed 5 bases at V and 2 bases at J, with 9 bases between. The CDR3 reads CASSIGTNTGELFF. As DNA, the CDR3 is TGTGCCAGCAGCATCGGGACAAACACCGGGGAGCTGTTTTTT.

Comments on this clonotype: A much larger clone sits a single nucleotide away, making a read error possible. The CDR3 DNA sequence: TGTGCCAGCAGCTCAGGACAGGGAAAAGTAGCAGATGGCTACCCCTTC. It specifies CASSSGQGKVADGYPF. The V call is TRBV7-9, the J call TRBJ1-2, with TRBD1 identical over 8 bases. The germline V gene encodes CDR1 SEHNR and CDR2 FQNEAQ (reference sequence). This CDR3 comprises 16 residues. The variable domain in full, completed from reference TRBV7-9 and TRBJ1-2, reads DTGVSQNPRHKITKRGQNVTFRCDPISEHNRLYWYRQTLGQGPEFLTYFQNEAQLEKSRLLSDRFSAERPKGSFSTLEIQRTEQGDSAMYLCASSSGQGKVADGYPFGSGTRLTVV.

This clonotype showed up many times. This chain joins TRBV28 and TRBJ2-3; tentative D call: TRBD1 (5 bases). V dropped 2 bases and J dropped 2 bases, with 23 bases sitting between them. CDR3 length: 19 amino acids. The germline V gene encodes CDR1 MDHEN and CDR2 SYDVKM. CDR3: CASSLLFHGIVGDTDTQYF. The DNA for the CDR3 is TGTGCCAGCAGTTTACTCTTCCACGGAATAGTAGGGGACACAGATACGCAGTATTTT.

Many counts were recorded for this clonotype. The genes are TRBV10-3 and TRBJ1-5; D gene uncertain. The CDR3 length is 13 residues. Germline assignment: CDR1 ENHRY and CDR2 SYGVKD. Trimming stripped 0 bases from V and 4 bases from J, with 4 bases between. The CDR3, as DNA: TGTGCCATCAGTGAGTCGGGGAATCAGCCCCAGCATTTT. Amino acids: CAISESGNQPQHF.

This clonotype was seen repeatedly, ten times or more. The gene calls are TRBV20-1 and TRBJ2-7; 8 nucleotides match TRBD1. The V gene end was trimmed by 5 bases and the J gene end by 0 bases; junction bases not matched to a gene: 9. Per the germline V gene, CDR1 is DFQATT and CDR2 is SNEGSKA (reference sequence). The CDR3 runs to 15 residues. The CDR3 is CSAAQGGAYSYEQYF. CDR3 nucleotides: TGCAGTGCTGCACAGGGGGGTGCGTACTCCTACGAGCAGTACTTC.

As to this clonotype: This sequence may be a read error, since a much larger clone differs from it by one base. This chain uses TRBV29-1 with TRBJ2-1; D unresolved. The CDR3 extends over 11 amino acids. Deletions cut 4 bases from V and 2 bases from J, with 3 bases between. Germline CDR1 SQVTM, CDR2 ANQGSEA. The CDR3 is CSVVTYNEQFF. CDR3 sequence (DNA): TGCAGCGTTGTCACCTACAATGAGCAGTTCTTC.

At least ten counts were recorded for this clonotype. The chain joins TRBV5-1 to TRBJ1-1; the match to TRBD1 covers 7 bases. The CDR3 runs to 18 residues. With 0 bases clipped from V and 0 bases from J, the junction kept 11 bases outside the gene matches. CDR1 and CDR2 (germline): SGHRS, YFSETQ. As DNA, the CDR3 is TGCGCCAGCAGCTTGGGGCTGAGGACAGGAAACCTGAACACTGAAGCTTTCTTT. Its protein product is CASSLGLRTGNLNTEAFF.

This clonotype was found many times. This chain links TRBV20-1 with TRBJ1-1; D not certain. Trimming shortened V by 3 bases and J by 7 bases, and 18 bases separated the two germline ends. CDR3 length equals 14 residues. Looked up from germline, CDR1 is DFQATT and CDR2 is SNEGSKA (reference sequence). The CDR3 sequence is CSASADTAASEAFF. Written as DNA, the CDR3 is TGCAGTGCTAGTGCTGATACGGCAGCCAGTGAAGCTTTCTTT.

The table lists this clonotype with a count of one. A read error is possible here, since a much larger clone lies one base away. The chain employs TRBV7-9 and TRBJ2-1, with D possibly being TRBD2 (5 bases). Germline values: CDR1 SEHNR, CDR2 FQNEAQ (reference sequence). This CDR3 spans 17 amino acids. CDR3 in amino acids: CASSFIPSSSSYNEQVF. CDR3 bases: TGTGCCAGCAGCTTCATCCCTAGCTCCAGCTCCTACAATGAGCAGGTCTTC.

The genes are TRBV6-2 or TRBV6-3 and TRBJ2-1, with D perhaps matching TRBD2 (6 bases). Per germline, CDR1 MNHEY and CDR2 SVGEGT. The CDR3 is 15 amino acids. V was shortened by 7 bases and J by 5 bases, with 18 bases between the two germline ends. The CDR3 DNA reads TGTGCCAGCATCCCGATGGTAGCGGCCCACAATGAGCAGTTCTTC. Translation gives CASIPMVAAHNEQFF.

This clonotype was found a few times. Here the CDR3 reads CASSSIRDWTANYGYTF. CDR3 DNA: TGTGCCAGCAGCTCTATTCGGGACTGGACGGCTAACTATGGCTACACCTTC. The chain has TRBV7-9 and TRBJ1-2, with TRBD1 as a possible D gene (5 bases). V lost 4 bases to trimming and J lost 0 bases, with 18 bases between them. The CDR3 sequence is 17 residues long. Germline CDR1 and CDR2: SEHNR and FQNEAQ (reference sequence).

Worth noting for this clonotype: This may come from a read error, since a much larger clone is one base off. In nucleotides, the CDR3 is TGTGCCAGCACGTGCGGGAATCAAGAGACCCAGTACTTC. Protein sequence: CASTCGNQETQYF. The rearrangement links TRBV27 to TRBJ2-5; weak D call: TRBD2 (6 bases). CDR3 length: 13 residues. Trimming cost V 7 bases and J 2 bases, with 11 bases left between them. Germline loops: CDR1 MNHEY, CDR2 SMNVEV (reference sequence).

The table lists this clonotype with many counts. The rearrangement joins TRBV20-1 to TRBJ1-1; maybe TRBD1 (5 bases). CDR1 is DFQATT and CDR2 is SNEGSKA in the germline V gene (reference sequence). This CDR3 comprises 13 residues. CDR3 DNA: TGCGTCTGCCCGGGGCGGGGGGACACTGAAGCTTTCTTT. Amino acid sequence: CVCPGRGDTEAFF.

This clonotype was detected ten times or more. The CDR3 reads CASSLFDGVQPQHF. Written as DNA, the CDR3 is TGTGCCAGCAGTCTGTTTGACGGAGTTCAGCCCCAGCATTTT. The chain is built from TRBV28 and TRBJ1-5; D is ambiguous. This CDR3 spans 14 amino acids. V was clipped by 5 bases and J by 6 bases, with 14 bases between them. Germline lookup yields CDR1 MDHEN and CDR2 SYDVKM.

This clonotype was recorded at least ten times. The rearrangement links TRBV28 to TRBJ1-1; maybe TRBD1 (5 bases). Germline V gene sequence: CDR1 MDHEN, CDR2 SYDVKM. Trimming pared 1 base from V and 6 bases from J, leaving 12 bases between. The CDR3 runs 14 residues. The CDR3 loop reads CASSLSGLPPEAFF. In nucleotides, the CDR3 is TGTGCCAGCAGTTTATCGGGACTACCTCCTGAAGCTTTCTTT.

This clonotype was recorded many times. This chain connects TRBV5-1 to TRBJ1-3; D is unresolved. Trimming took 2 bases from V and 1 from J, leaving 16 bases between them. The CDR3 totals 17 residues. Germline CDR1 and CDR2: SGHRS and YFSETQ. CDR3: CASSLASGRFSGNTIYF. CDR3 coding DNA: TGCGCCAGCAGCTTAGCTTCAGGACGCTTTTCTGGAAACACCATATATTTT.

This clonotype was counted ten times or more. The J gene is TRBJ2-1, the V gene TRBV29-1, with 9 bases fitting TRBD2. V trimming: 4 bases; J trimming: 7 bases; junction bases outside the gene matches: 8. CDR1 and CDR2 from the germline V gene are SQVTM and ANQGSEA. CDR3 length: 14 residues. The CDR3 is CSVARRLAGNEQFF. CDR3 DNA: TGCAGCGTTGCTCGTCGGCTAGCGGGGAATGAGCAGTTCTTC.

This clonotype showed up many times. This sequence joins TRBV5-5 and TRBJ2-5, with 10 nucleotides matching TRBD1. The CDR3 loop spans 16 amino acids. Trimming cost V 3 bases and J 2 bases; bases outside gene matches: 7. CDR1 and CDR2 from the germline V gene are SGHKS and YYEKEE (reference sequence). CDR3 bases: TGTGCCAGCAGCTACGGGGGACAGGGGCTTCAAGAGACCCAGTACTTC. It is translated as CASSYGGQGLQETQYF.